These 22 T cell receptor beta chains share one sample of origin, sequenced in a study of blood T cells in healthy people across ages. Next came a second PCR, run for roughly 6 to 11 cycles, which used a sample-barcoded 5' primer along with a J-beta primer mix. TCRdb processed the 5' RACE reads anew with MiXCR; each CDR3 protein has one entry. The sample includes 660,000 or so distinct CDR3 sequences, around three fifths seen only once; the top ten take 30% to 40%. Source material: blood. All receptors come from a man aged 55 to 70 in good health.

With regard to this clonotype: A read error may account for a junction end that differs from germline. The chain recombines TRBV5-4 with TRBJ1-4; no reliable D call. The CDR3 runs to 14 residues. The germline V gene has CDR1 SGHNT and CDR2 YYREEE (reference sequence). The CDR3 DNA sequence: TGTGCCAGCAGCTTTGGGCAGGTTAATGAAAAACTGTATTTT. This gives the protein CASSFGQVNEKLYF.

The chain links TRBV3-1 to TRBJ2-7; 9 nucleotides agree with TRBD1. Unmatched junction bases numbered 7, after V lost 1 base and J lost 6 bases. Germline assignment: CDR1 LGHDT and CDR2 YNNKEL (reference sequence). There are 15 residues in the CDR3. The CDR3 spells CASSQVGQGFREQYF. The CDR3 DNA follows: TGTGCCAGCAGCCAAGTGGGACAGGGCTTCCGCGAGCAGTACTTC.

The chain combines TRBV25-1 with TRBJ2-4; no definite D call. Between the trimmed V and J ends, which lost 7 bases and 1 base, there was a span of 8 bases. CDR3 length: 13 residues. The germline CDR1 and CDR2 sequences are MGHDK and SYGVNS. The CDR3 region has the DNA TGTGCCAGCAATTCCGGGGCCAAAAACATTCAGTACTTC. Protein: CASNSGAKNIQYF.

The chain joins TRBV11-2 to TRBJ2-7; D remains ambiguous. V lost 3 bases and J 0 bases, leaving 15 bases between the germline ends. The germline V gene has CDR1 SGHAT and CDR2 FQNNGV. The CDR3 has 16 residues. This chain's CDR3 is CASSLALIRSSYEQYF. The CDR3 DNA follows: TGTGCCAGCAGCTTGGCCCTAATTCGGAGCTCCTACGAGCAGTACTTC.

This clonotype appeared a few times. This chain connects TRBV27 to TRBJ1-6; D remains ambiguous. Deletions cut 2 bases from V and 6 bases from J, with 11 bases between. The CDR3 is 15 residues long. Germline CDR1 is MNHEY and CDR2 is SMNVEV (reference sequence). The CDR3 protein is CASSLGISVNSPLHF. The DNA of the CDR3 is TGTGCCAGCAGTTTAGGGATATCTGTTAATTCACCCCTCCACTTT.

This clonotype was seen a few times. DNA for the CDR3: TGTGCCATCAGAACAGAACGGGGGGGCAATGAACGAGAGCAGTACTTC. It specifies CAIRTERGGNEREQYF. The chain combines TRBV10-3 with TRBJ2-5, with TRBD2 matching over 8 bases. J gave up 11 bases and V 6 bases, and 20 bases lay outside the gene matches. Germline CDR1 reads ENHRY; CDR2 reads SYGVKD. The CDR3 runs 16 residues.

Remarks on this clonotype: It may be a read error: a sequence one base away is much more abundant. J is TRBJ2-3 and V is TRBV29-1, with D tentatively TRBD1 or TRBD2 (5 bases each). CDR3 length: 14 residues. Germline values: CDR1 SQVTM, CDR2 ANQGSEA. CDR3 sequence: CGALWGTTRGAQYF. The DNA of the CDR3 is TGCGGCGCCCTTTGGGGGACCACCAGAGGGGCGCAGTATTTT.

This clonotype has only one observation. The rearrangement uses TRBV4-1 and TRBJ2-5; D may be TRBD2 (6 bases). The CDR3 is 16 amino acids. V lost 0 bases to trimming and J lost 4 bases, with 15 bases between them. The V gene's germline CDR1 is MGHRA and CDR2 YSYEKL. The CDR3 region is CASSQDRGGVVETQYF. In nucleotides, the CDR3 is TGCGCCAGCAGCCAAGATCGGGGCGGGGTGGTAGAGACCCAGTACTTC.

The rearrangement links TRBV4-1 to TRBJ2-3; TRBD2 matches at 11 bases. Germline-derived CDR1 and CDR2 are MGHRA and YSYEKL. With 0 bases clipped from V and 3 bases from J, the junction kept 5 bases outside the gene matches. The CDR3 is 17 amino acids. CDR3 protein: CASSQEGSGGATDTQYF. The CDR3, as DNA: TGCGCCAGCAGCCAAGAGGGTAGCGGGGGGGCGACAGATACGCAGTATTTT.

This clonotype showed up just a few times. The V and J genes are TRBV2 and TRBJ2-7, with TRBD1 identical over 7 bases. Per germline, CDR1 SNHLY and CDR2 FYNNEI. The length of the CDR3 is 16 residues. V lost 2 bases and J lost 9; bases outside the gene matches: 16. The CDR3 spells CASSEPATGTAFRQYF. The CDR3 DNA reads as TGTGCCAGCAGTGAACCCGCCACCGGGACAGCCTTTAGGCAGTACTTC.

Many counts were recorded for this clonotype. The chain is built from TRBV5-1 and TRBJ1-1, with a tentative D call TRBD1 (6 bases). V lost 2 bases, J lost 4 bases, and 12 bases lay in between. The germline gives CDR1 SGHRS, CDR2 YFSETQ. The CDR3 is 14 residues long. Here the CDR3 reads CASSFGGQVTEAFF. Written as DNA, the CDR3 is TGCGCCAGCAGCTTCGGGGGCCAAGTCACTGAAGCTTTCTTT.

This clonotype is a singleton in its sample. This chain joins TRBV7-9 and TRBJ1-6; D uncertain. Germline assignment: CDR1 SEHNR and CDR2 FQNEAQ (reference sequence). The CDR3 totals 13 residues. V dropped 5 bases and J dropped 8 bases, with 10 bases sitting between them. CDR3 in amino acids: CASSGRNDSPLHF. The CDR3 bases are TGTGCCAGCAGCGGACGGAATGATTCACCCCTCCACTTT.

This clonotype was detected ten times or more. CDR3 protein: CSAPRPGRQQETQYF. DNA of the CDR3: TGCAGTGCTCCAAGACCGGGACGTCAGCAAGAGACCCAGTACTTC. The chain combines TRBV20-1 with TRBJ2-5; tentatively, D is TRBD1 or TRBD2 (5 bases each). Per the germline V gene, CDR1 is DFQATT and CDR2 is SNEGSKA (reference sequence). Trimming cost V 5 bases and J 2 bases, with 18 bases left between them. This CDR3 region has 15 residues.

This sequence joins TRBV5-1 and TRBJ1-4; D call uncertain. The CDR3 covers 16 residues. V lost 0 bases and J 8 bases, leaving 17 bases between the germline ends. CDR1 SGHRS and CDR2 YFSETQ come from the germline V gene. CDR3 DNA sequence: TGCGCCAGCAGCTTGGGAGTGGGCAGGACTTTCGAAAAACTGTTTTTT. Translating it yields CASSLGVGRTFEKLFF.

V gene TRBV7-9 combines with J gene TRBJ2-3, with 11 bases aligning to TRBD2. The V gene's germline CDR1 is SEHNR and CDR2 FQNEAQ (reference sequence). The CDR3 spans 14 residues. V lost 8 bases and J lost 5; bases outside the gene matches: 6. Here the CDR3 DNA reads TGTGCCAGCTTGCCTAGCGGGGGGTTAGATACGCAGTATTTT. This translates into CASLPSGGLDTQYF.

V is TRBV20-1 and J is TRBJ2-3, with D perhaps matching TRBD2 (6 bases). V lost 0 bases to trimming and J lost 0 bases, with 7 bases between them. The CDR3 loop spans 14 amino acids. Per germline, CDR1 DFQATT and CDR2 SNEGSKA (reference sequence). Here the CDR3 DNA reads TGCAGTGCTAGAGATAGCGGTAGCACAGATACGCAGTATTTT. This encodes CSARDSGSTDTQYF.

The chain uses TRBV3-1 and TRBJ2-5; maybe TRBD2 (6 bases). The V gene's germline CDR1 is LGHDT and CDR2 YNNKEL (reference sequence). The CDR3 is 13 amino acids. V was cut by 3 bases and J by 5 bases, with 10 bases left in between. For the CDR3, the DNA is TGTGCCAGCAGCCAGTCTGGGAGGGAGACCCAGTACTTC. As protein: CASSQSGRETQYF.

V and J are TRBV20-1 and TRBJ1-2, with 7 bases lining up with TRBD1. V gave up 2 bases and J gave up 2 bases; unmatched junction bases: 8. CDR3 length: 15 residues. Germline V gene lookup returns CDR1 DFQATT and CDR2 SNEGSKA (reference sequence). The CDR3 sequence: CSARRTGTANYGYTF. The CDR3 coding sequence is TGCAGTGCTAGAAGAACCGGGACAGCGAACTATGGCTACACCTTC.

Points on this clonotype: The junction shows a germline mismatch at one end, possibly a read error. The rearrangement links TRBV7-9 to TRBJ1-2, with D maybe TRBD1 (5 bases). The CDR3 sequence is 13 residues long. CDR1 SEHNR and CDR2 FQNEAQ come from the germline V gene (reference sequence). The CDR3 DNA follows: TGTGTCAGCAGCTTAGAGGGGACCTATGGCTACACCTTC. Translated, it gives CVSSLEGTYGYTF. Full variable domain (remainder filled in from reference TRBV7-9 and TRBJ1-2): DTGVSQNPRHKITKRGQNVTFRCDPISEHNRLYWYRQTLGQGPEFLTYFQNEAQLEKSRLLSDRFSAERPKGSFSTLEIQRTEQGDSAMYLCVSSLEGTYGYTFGSGTRLTVV.

The chain carries TRBV7-2 and TRBJ1-2, with TRBD1 identical over 7 bases. CDR3 size: 12 residues. V shed 5 bases and J 7 bases; nucleotides not matched to a gene: 4. Germline CDR1 is SGHTA and CDR2 is FQGNSA. The CDR3 here is CASSPHRGGYTF. The DNA for the CDR3 is TGTGCCAGCAGCCCCCACAGGGGTGGCTACACCTTC.

The chain uses TRBV15 and TRBJ2-1; D is ambiguous. V was cut by 0 bases and J by 1 base, with 16 bases left in between. The CDR3 runs 18 residues. Per germline, CDR1 LNHNV and CDR2 YYDKDF (reference sequence). The CDR3 region is CATSRDTLAEISYNEQFF. The CDR3 coding sequence is TGTGCCACCAGCAGAGACACACTCGCTGAAATTTCCTACAATGAGCAGTTCTTC.

J is TRBJ2-5 and V is TRBV14; D may be TRBD1 (5 bases). V was trimmed by 3 bases and J by 1 base, leaving 15 bases between them. CDR3 size: 16 residues. Germline CDR1 reads SGHDN; CDR2 reads FVKESK. The CDR3 bases are TGTGCCAGCAGCCACCGTCGACAGTCGAGCCAAGAGACCCAGTACTTC. It encodes CASSHRRQSSQETQYF. Based on the CDR3 plus reference TRBV14 and TRBJ2-5, the full variable domain is EAGVTQFPSHSVIEKGQTVTLRCDPISGHDNLYWYRRVMGKEIKFLLHFVKESKQDESGMPNNRFLAERTGGTYSTLKVQPAELEDSGVYFCASSHRRQSSQETQYFGPGTRLLVL.